This TCR beta chain stems from a study of cytomegalovirus exposure and HLA in healthy donors (dated by TCRdb to about 2017). With regard to the full study: An earlier analysis of approximately 640 of the donors reported more than 250 Gb of sequence data and 117 million unique TCR beta sequences from around 200 million T cells. Around 320 gigabases of sequencing data and approximately 84 million unique TCR sequences were included in an early release covering roughly 600 HLA-typed donors. The genetic ancestry cluster associated with self-reported Caucasian donors included about 81% of the 300 to 450 genotyped donors. The study aimed to test whether cataloging public T cell receptors could reveal signatures of past pathogen exposure. The study used immunosequencing to profile the T cell repertoires of 666 subjects and linked those repertoires to cytomegalovirus serostatus. A separate validation cohort of 90 to 150 different subjects was used in addition to the 666-subject first cohort. To predict cytomegalovirus infection status, the study brought together high-throughput TCR immunosequencing, statistical association of individual TCRs with disease status, and machine learning. In a later analysis, previously published TCR beta repertoires from 666 donors were re-analyzed and high-resolution HLA genotyping was added so that TCR occurrence patterns could be studied. In the later analysis, no new phenotypic data were used to find candidate immune exposures; instead, reliance was placed on TCR beta sequences and their occurrence across donors. An earlier analysis of several hundred of the donors applied high-throughput TCR beta sequencing to assess whether each TCR beta V gene segment acted as functional or pseudogenic. Donor age, sex, ethnicity and CMV serostatus were compiled together with the repertoire data. A later genetic analysis took genome-wide SNP genotypes for about three fifths of the 666 donors and used that subset as a discovery cohort. All discovery cohort repertoires had been generated using a single sequencing platform. HLA typing included class I and class II loci at four-digit resolution. The number of donors typed differed by locus, with about 629-640 for A, B, C, DRB1 and DQB1, around 500 for DQA1, about 610 for DPA1, and around 460 for DPB1. Five DR-DQ haplotypes were treated as single units for association and clustering because of strong linkage in the cohort. On average, around 240,000 unique TCR beta nucleotide sequences were sequenced per donor among about 400 genotyped donors of the cohort, with roughly 18% of those sequences being non-productive. Summary of the overall study and its limitations: In a later genetic analysis, a missense DCLRE1C variant was associated with V-gene and J-gene trimming of TCR beta chains, and the association was replicated in an independent cohort. Strong co-occurrence of HLA alleles, especially DR and DQ, made assigning TCR associations to individual alleles difficult. In a later analysis, HLA-associated TCR beta chains were found to be more clonally expanded and to have lower generation probabilities than equally common non-associated chains. In a later analysis, some 17,000 TCR beta sequences were associated with specific HLA alleles at a false discovery rate of 0.05. Across donors, most TCR sequences were observed very rarely, whereas some public TCRs were present in many individuals. Sequencing depth was assumed to be roughly uniform across donors in the presence/absence analyses, though that assumption may not hold. A later genetic analysis reported fewer N-insertions in productive TCRs among donors in an Asian-associated ancestry cluster than the approximately 670-donor mean. The authors suggested that the approach could potentially be generalized to other disease states and immunological phenotypes. According to a later analysis, TCR association rates differed among HLA loci, with DRB1 alleles showing the most associated TCRs and HLA-C alleles showing the fewest. In a later analysis, several top co-occurrence clusters were reported to appear linked to parvovirus B19, influenza, CMV and Epstein-Barr virus. In this cohort, only TCR beta chains were sequenced, and detectable features were limited by the absence of alpha or paired-chain data. Linkage disequilibrium might explain the correlated functional status among segregating V segments, but an unknown experimental factor could not be excluded. In the study, approximately 150 TCR beta chains were listed as associated with cytomegalovirus. The classifier was reported to diagnose cytomegalovirus status with high specificity and sensitivity in both the original cohort and the validation cohort. An earlier analysis of 587 of the donors showed that most TCR beta V segments appeared in productive rearrangements either about 87% or about 30% of the time, which broadly matched IMGT annotations. Immune exposure information for the cohort was limited to CMV serostatus. In vitro tests confirmed that a few of the cytomegalovirus-associated TCR beta chains recognize cytomegalovirus antigens. A cluster of highly shared sequence variants was judged likely to be a technical artifact of the sequencing pipeline. About 17 rarely observed V segments, including chromosome 9 orphons, were excluded from the earlier analysis of several hundred of the donors because counts were too low. In a later analysis, most CMV-associated TCR beta chains were found to appear HLA-restricted, with HLA associations seemingly driven largely by CMV exposure. A further reported finding was that TCR beta sequences accurately predicted the HLA-A and HLA-B alleles for most subjects in the first cohort. Because HLA typing was missing for some donors at each locus, association tests included only the typed subset. The 87-base-pair reads could not distinguish some IMGT-functional V segments, including TRBV6-2 and TRBV6-3, so those segments were excluded.

Turning to this clone: The antigen this receptor binds is unknown. It has no much larger one-base neighbor in the sample; base qualities were not kept.

The library relied on the immunoSEQ multiplex PCR assay. For the multiplex PCR, a mixture combining 60 forward primers for TCR Vbeta segments and 13 reverse primers for TCR Jbeta segments was used. Amplification of the CDR3 region of rearranged TCR beta genes was performed with a multiplex PCR assay on genomic DNA. The amplified TCR beta libraries were sequenced on the Illumina HiSeq System as 87-base-pair reads. Processing in the source paper ran as follows. A later analysis tallied some 79 million unique TCR beta chains across the 600 to 700 repertoires, and 10 million to 11 million of those chains were shared by two or more donors. Raw reads were error-corrected and collapsed into unique sequences with a nearest-neighbor algorithm that merged closely related sequences to remove PCR and sequencing errors. Alignment of CDR3 sequences to IMGT reference sequences was used to assign V, D and J gene segments. For a sequence to be retained, at least a six-nucleotide match to both a V gene segment and a J gene segment was required. Rearrangements were classified as productive when the CDR3 lacked stop codons and remained in frame with V and J, and all other rearrangements were classified as non-productive. CDR3 was defined by IMGT convention, running from the second conserved V-encoded cysteine to the conserved J-encoded phenylalanine. Sequences without an unambiguous match to a single V gene segment were excluded from the earlier analysis of approximately 560 of the donors. In an earlier analysis of 450 to 750 of the donors, a V segment was called functional when productive rearrangements were above 56.7%, and segregating when the standard deviation between donors exceeded 5%. A statistical classification framework was built to diagnose cytomegalovirus status from the catalog of TCR beta chain sequences. A later analysis assigned V and J genes by comparing TCR nucleotide sequences with IMGT/GENE-DB human TR gene sequences. The TCRdist pipeline was used in a later analysis to assign CDR3 sequences and most-parsimonious VDJ recombination scenarios. A later analysis defined each TCR beta chain by its CDR3 amino acid sequence plus V-gene family, and excluded reads lacking a unique V-gene family. In a later analysis, 500 to 700 highly shared, low-generation-probability nucleotide sequences were removed to address suspected cross-contamination and a sequencing artifact. A later analysis calculated a clonal expansion index for each public chain from normalized within-repertoire ranks of inferred template counts. Generation probabilities in a later analysis came from a VDJ recombination model fitted to out-of-frame rearrangements, and those results were checked against IGoR. A later analysis scored TCR-TCR, TCR-HLA and TCR-CMV co-occurrence with hypergeometric tests, applying a repertoire-size bias correction to TCR pairs. To estimate false discovery rates, a later analysis permuted the HLA or CMV assignments 20 times. A later analysis grouped co-occurring TCRs with DBSCAN, adding TCRdist sequence similarity when clustering within HLA-allele-positive subsets. Repertoires with fewer than 30,000 or more than 120,000 public chains, plus five repertoires with anomalous nucleotide sharing, were excluded from co-occurrence clustering. This immuneACCESS table, as held by TCRdb, lists in-frame sequences with V and J called but not all clones. Of the missing ones, under half trace to an unresolved V gene in checked studies; the others have no known cause. The D gene and trimming were derived from the DNA, and the V and J assignments and clone size from that table. Recorded for this sample are around 72,000 clones; roughly 72% of them occurred a single time. The ten largest clonotypes hold 6.3% of the sample.

In total, 666 healthy bone marrow donors made up the cohort. All cohort members were sampled while nominally healthy, although unrecorded immune exposures were likely present. The donor tested CMV seronegative and was one of the 352 seronegative cohort members. Every donor gave a peripheral blood sample, and the peripheral blood mononuclear cells from that sample were used for TCR beta sequencing. The Qiagen DNeasy Blood Extraction Kit was used to extract genomic DNA from the blood cell samples. CDR1 and CDR2 (SGHNT, YENEEA) derive from the germline V gene. The CDR3, cysteine through phenylalanine, is 13 amino acids long. Only the CDR3 region is kept as DNA, spanning 39 bases read in frame from base 1. Cut back by 2 bases and 7 bases, the V and J ends lie 9 bases apart.

Input material: PBMCs. The sequence was obtained from a man aged 45 to 65 in good health and CMV-seronegative. The sequence is built from TRBV11-3 and TRBJ2-1; the D gene is unclear. This receptor has the CDR3 CASSLTSGNEQFF. The DNA sequence is as follows: TGTGCCAGCAGCTTAACTTCCGGGAATGAGCAGTTCTTC.